What follows are 21 T cell receptor beta chains derived from one specimen sequenced in a study of CD8 T cells in ankylosing spondylitis. TCRdb re-called the 5' RACE reads through MiXCR, storing one row per CDR3 protein. The sample has 210,000 or so distinct CDR3 sequences, roughly 26% seen once. Sequenced material: blood, either unsorted or a sorted T cell fraction (not recorded which). The receptors shown here come from a male donor with ankylosing spondylitis or in good health (not recorded which).

The genes are TRBV4-1 and TRBJ2-1; 12 nucleotides match TRBD2. The germline gives CDR1 MGHRA, CDR2 YSYEKL. Losses at the gene ends were 4 bases for V and 4 bases for J; bases not matched to a gene: 8. CDR3 length equals 17 residues. The CDR3 region is CASSPQLAGGVYNEQFF. CDR3 nucleotide sequence: TGCGCCAGCAGCCCTCAACTAGCGGGAGGTGTTTACAATGAGCAGTTCTTC.

This clonotype was seen more than once but under ten times. The V gene is TRBV12-3 or TRBV12-4, the J gene TRBJ2-7; 7 bases line up with TRBD1. After removal of 4 bases from V and 4 bases from J, the junction contained 10 bases not matched to a gene. The CDR3 spans 15 residues. The CDR3 reads CASSSSGTVKYEQYF. The CDR3 region has the DNA TGTGCCAGCAGTTCTTCCGGGACAGTGAAATACGAGCAGTACTTC.

A few counts support this clonotype. The V and J genes are TRBV20-1 and TRBJ2-1; D may be TRBD2 (5 bases). The CDR3 is 11 amino acids. Trimming stripped 7 bases from V and 6 bases from J, with 10 bases between. Germline lookup yields CDR1 DFQATT and CDR2 SNEGSKA (reference sequence). The CDR3 DNA follows: TGCAGTGGAGAGGGTCCCAATGAGCAGTTCTTC. It yields the protein CSGEGPNEQFF.

This clonotype was seen repeatedly, ten times or more. The V call is TRBV12-3 or TRBV12-4, the J call TRBJ2-1; 7 bases agree with TRBD2. The CDR3 covers 12 residues. V was clipped by 6 bases and J by 10 bases; unmatched bases: 6. CDR3: CASSNTRGEQFF. As DNA, the CDR3 is TGTGCCAGCAGCAATACGCGGGGGGAGCAGTTCTTC.

V is TRBV7-9 and J is TRBJ2-7; no definite D call. The CDR3 totals 14 residues. Trimming removed 1 base at V and 1 base at J, with 8 bases between. Germline CDR1 reads SEHNR; CDR2 reads FQNEAQ (reference sequence). The CDR3 region is CASSLVSSSYEQYF. CDR3 sequence (DNA): TGTGCCAGCAGCTTAGTCTCCAGTTCCTACGAGCAGTACTTC.

This clonotype was counted ten times or more. V usage is TRBV27 and J usage is TRBJ2-2; D gene ambiguous. The CDR3 has 14 amino acids. The V end lost 3 bases, the J end lost 6 bases, and 11 bases lay between the germline ends. CDR1 MNHEY and CDR2 SMNVEV come from the germline V gene (reference sequence). Written as DNA, the CDR3 is TGTGCCAGCAGTTTTTTGAATGGCGCCGGGGAGCTGTTTTTT. Encoded protein: CASSFLNGAGELFF.

This clonotype was counted many times. The chain couples TRBV10-2 to TRBJ2-2; weak D call: TRBD2 (5 bases). This CDR3 region has 13 residues. V gave up 7 bases and J gave up 1 base, with 7 bases separating them. Germline values: CDR1 WSHSY, CDR2 SAAADI. The CDR3: CASIEGNTGELFF. The CDR3, as DNA: TGCGCCAGCATAGAGGGGAACACCGGGGAGCTGTTTTTT.

This chain uses TRBV6-5 with TRBJ2-7, with 10 bases that match TRBD1. Germline V gene lookup returns CDR1 MNHEY and CDR2 SVGAGI. Trimming removed 4 bases from V and 1 base from J; junction bases left unmatched: 4. CDR3 size: 15 residues. The CDR3 nucleotides are TGTGCCAGCAGTTCGCCGGGACAGGGGTCCTACGAGCAGTACTTC. Amino acid sequence: CASSSPGQGSYEQYF.

This clonotype showed up many times. The V and J genes are TRBV20-1 and TRBJ2-7; D remains ambiguous. V lost 0 bases to trimming and J lost 9 bases, with 12 bases between them. The germline CDR1 and CDR2 sequences are DFQATT and SNEGSKA (reference sequence). The CDR3 length is 12 residues. CDR3 DNA sequence: TGCAGTGCTAGAGAACAAAACACGGGGCAGTACTTC. It codes for CSAREQNTGQYF.

This clonotype was seen at least ten times. This CDR3 reads CASSTGFWTSFYEQYF. The CDR3 DNA sequence: TGTGCCAGCAGTACGGGTTTTTGGACTAGCTTCTACGAGCAGTACTTC. V and J are TRBV6-2 or TRBV6-3 and TRBJ2-7; 8 bases agree with TRBD2. V shed 5 bases, J shed 3 bases, and the junction held 12 bases outside the gene matches. Germline CDR1 is MNHEY and CDR2 is SVGEGT. The length of the CDR3 is 16 residues.

This clonotype was found many times. This chain connects TRBV6-5 to TRBJ2-1; D ambiguous. The V gene's germline CDR1 is MNHEY and CDR2 SVGAGI. Trimming removed 6 bases from V and 2 bases from J, with 5 bases in between. This CDR3 has 12 amino acids. The DNA of the CDR3 is TGTGCCAGCAGAGGACCCTACAATGAGCAGTTCTTC. This sequence encodes CASRGPYNEQFF.

The rearrangement joins TRBV19 to TRBJ2-1; D possibly corresponds to TRBD1 (5 bases). Per germline, CDR1 LNHDA and CDR2 SQIVND (reference sequence). The CDR3 is 16 amino acids. Trimming removed 3 bases at V and 5 bases at J, with 17 bases between. The chain's CDR3 is CASSIYLTEHDNEQFF. For the CDR3, the DNA is TGTGCCAGTAGTATTTATTTGACAGAGCACGACAATGAGCAGTTCTTC.

This clonotype counts as medium-sized. CDR3 nucleotide sequence: TGCGCCAGCAGCCAATCCGGGACAGGGAACAATGAGCAGTTCTTC. It translates to CASSQSGTGNNEQFF. The V and J genes are TRBV5-1 and TRBJ2-1; 9 nucleotides line up with TRBD1. CDR3 size: 15 residues. Germline assignment: CDR1 SGHRS and CDR2 YFSETQ. Germline trimming cut 4 bases from V and 5 bases from J; bases unmatched to any gene: 7. The full variable domain, with the rest looked up from reference TRBV5-1 and TRBJ2-1, is KAGVTQTPRYLIKTRGQQVTLSCSPISGHRSVSWYQQTPGQGLQFLFEYFSETQRNKGNFPGRFSGRQFSNSRSEMNVSTLELGDSALYLCASSQSGTGNNEQFFGPGTRLTVL.

This clonotype came up many times. The chain recombines TRBV29-1 with TRBJ2-1, with D maybe TRBD2 (5 bases). Germline values: CDR1 SQVTM, CDR2 ANQGSEA. The CDR3 contains 14 residues. The V gene lost 0 bases and the J gene lost 7 bases, with 13 bases spanning the gap. In nucleotides, the CDR3 is TGCAGCGTTGAAGATGCGGGTTCTTATAATGAGCAGTTCTTC. Its protein is CSVEDAGSYNEQFF.

This clonotype was counted ten times or more. The V gene is TRBV10-3, the J gene TRBJ2-7, with 8 bases lining up with TRBD1. CDR3 length: 13 amino acids. J lost 6 bases, V lost 5 bases, and 6 bases had no gene match. Germline V lookup: CDR1 ENHRY, CDR2 SYGVKD. The DNA of the CDR3 is TGTGCCATCAGTTCGGGACAGGTTGGCGAGCAGTACTTC. It is translated as CAISSGQVGEQYF.

Only a few counts were recorded for this clonotype. The chain uses TRBV7-6 and TRBJ2-1; TRBD1 is a possible D gene (5 bases). The CDR3 contains 14 residues. Looked up from germline, CDR1 is SGHVS and CDR2 is FNYEAQ. Trimming left V 1 base short and J 4 bases short, with 8 bases between. The CDR3 DNA sequence: TGTGCCAGCAGCTTAGGGGGCCATTACAATGAGCAGTTCTTC. Amino acid sequence: CASSLGGHYNEQFF.

The sample holds a few counts of this clonotype. The chain uses TRBV5-1 and TRBJ1-2; 10 nucleotides match TRBD1. V lost 4 bases, J lost 3 bases, and 6 bases stayed unmatched. Germline V gene data show CDR1 as SGHRS and CDR2 as YFSETQ. The CDR3 runs 15 residues. The CDR3: CASSASGQGDYGYTF. The CDR3 nucleotides are TGCGCCAGCAGCGCCAGCGGACAGGGGGACTATGGCTACACCTTC. The full variable domain, its missing parts supplied by reference TRBV5-1 and TRBJ1-2, is KAGVTQTPRYLIKTRGQQVTLSCSPISGHRSVSWYQQTPGQGLQFLFEYFSETQRNKGNFPGRFSGRQFSNSRSEMNVSTLELGDSALYLCASSASGQGDYGYTFGSGTRLTVV.

This clonotype was found many times. V is TRBV7-9 and J is TRBJ2-3; D gene unclear. Germline V gives CDR1 SEHNR, CDR2 FQNEAQ (reference sequence). V was pared by 3 bases and J by 4 bases, with 5 bases between. The CDR3 consists of 12 residues. CDR3 bases: TGTGCCAGCAGCTTGAAAGCAGATACGCAGTATTTT. Translating gives CASSLKADTQYF.

This clonotype was counted only a few times. V is TRBV6-1 and J is TRBJ2-7, with TRBD1 matching over 10 bases. V was pared by 6 bases and J by 6 bases, with 8 bases of the junction left unmatched. The CDR3 runs to 14 residues. The V gene's germline CDR1 is MNHNS and CDR2 SASEGT. The CDR3 reads CASSTRDRGGEQYF. CDR3 nucleotide sequence: TGTGCCAGCAGCACCCGGGACAGGGGTGGCGAGCAGTACTTC.

The rearrangement links TRBV20-1 to TRBJ2-7; D is uncertain. CDR3 size: 11 residues. The germline CDR1 and CDR2 sequences are DFQATT and SNEGSKA (reference sequence). Trimming left V 6 bases short and J 4 bases short, with 10 bases between. This CDR3 reads CSAVLAYEQYF. DNA of the CDR3: TGCAGTGCCGTATTGGCTTACGAGCAGTACTTC.

The CDR3 DNA reads as TGCAGTGCTAGCCTAACAGGGTTGAATGAGCAGTTCTTC. It encodes CSASLTGLNEQFF. V usage is TRBV20-1 and J usage is TRBJ2-1; D may be TRBD1 (6 bases). The length of the CDR3 is 13 residues. Germline V gene sequence: CDR1 DFQATT, CDR2 SNEGSKA (reference sequence). V was clipped by 3 bases and J by 7 bases, with 13 bases between them.